This TCR beta chain is from a study of T cells in Graves' hyperthyroidism and ophthalmopathy. Study at large: Any treatment followed the collection of peripheral blood at initial diagnosis.

The ends lost 6 bases at V and 4 bases at J; junction bases unmatched: 5. The germline CDR1 and CDR2 sequences are DFQATT and SNEGSKA (reference sequence). The CDR3 is made up of 13 amino acids. Lactation, pregnancy, other autoimmune disease or uncontrolled infection led to exclusion of patients. Regions amplified from RNA transcripts were the TCR beta CDR3 regions. In the first-round RT-PCR of the TCR CDR3, the HTBI primer set was used. TCRdb passed the multiplex PCR reads through MiXCR, listing each CDR3 protein once. The table has more than 500,000 distinct CDR3 sequences, roughly 15% seen once. Comment on this clonotype: Its antigen remains unknown.

General study findings and limits: Stable hyperthyroidism and ophthalmopathy were separated using 13 V-J signatures.

The clonotype originates from a young woman with Graves' ophthalmopathy. This rearrangement joins TRBV20-1 to TRBJ2-3; 9 positions match TRBD1. Sequencing used blood. The CDR3 spells CSAGTGRADTQYF. The DNA for the CDR3 is TGCAGTGCCGGGACAGGGAGGGCAGATACGCAGTATTTT.